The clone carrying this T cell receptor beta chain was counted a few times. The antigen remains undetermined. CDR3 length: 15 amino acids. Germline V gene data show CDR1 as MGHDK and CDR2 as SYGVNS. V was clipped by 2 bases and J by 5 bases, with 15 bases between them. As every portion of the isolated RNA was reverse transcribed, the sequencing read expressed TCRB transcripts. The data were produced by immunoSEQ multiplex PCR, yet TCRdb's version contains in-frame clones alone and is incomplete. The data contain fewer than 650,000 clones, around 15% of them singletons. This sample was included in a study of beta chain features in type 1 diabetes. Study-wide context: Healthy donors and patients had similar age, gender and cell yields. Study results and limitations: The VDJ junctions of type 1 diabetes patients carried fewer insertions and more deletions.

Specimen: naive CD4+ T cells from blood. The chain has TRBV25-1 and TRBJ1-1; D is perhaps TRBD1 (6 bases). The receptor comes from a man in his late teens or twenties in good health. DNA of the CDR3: TGTGCCAGCAGTGAACTCAGACAGGTTAGGACTGAAGCTTTCTTT. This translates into CASSELRQVRTEAFF.